This TCR beta chain was sequenced for a study of T cell repertoires in cytomegalovirus infection. Across the whole study: Public TCR beta signatures marked donors with CMV infection and the matching HLA.

Germline V gives CDR1 SEHNR, CDR2 FQNEAQ (reference sequence). V dropped 10 bases and J dropped 2; count of bases not matched to a gene: 8. This CDR3 spans 13 amino acids. Study observations and caveats: Clonotype analysis showed dominance of the ex vivo response by HLA-C-restricted CMV-specific TCR beta clonotypes. Frequencies of public TCR beta families were cumulated, and this identified carriers of CMV plus the relevant HLA.

TCRdb analysed the reads with MiXCR anew, one entry per CDR3 protein. The repertoire holds fewer than 700,000 distinct CDR3 sequences, with 24% as singletons. About this clonotype itself: Its specificity is unknown.

The chain has TRBV7-9 and TRBJ2-7, with 7 nucleotides matching TRBD1. The sequence was obtained from a human donor in good health (CMV status not recorded). Some clones in this sample may be carry-over from other donors' samples. Sequencing used CD8+ T cells from PBMCs. The DNA of the CDR3 is TGTGCCAACAGACGACAGGGACCCTACGAGCAGTACTTC. It is translated as CANRRQGPYEQYF.